This TCR beta chain is drawn from a study of blood T cell repertoires in COVID-19. Overall study: Donors in the United States, Italy and Spain gave samples during acute or convalescent COVID-19. The analysed material was cDNA or gDNA that came from T cells, B-cell-depleted T cells, or PBMCs.

Seattle-derived patients entered the study during active infection and were followed longitudinally. As for this clone: Germline and junction disagree at one end, which may indicate a read error.

This CDR3 spans 13 amino acids. Germline CDR1 is SGHNT and CDR2 is YYREEE (reference sequence). Source study methods: Estimates of nucleated cell counts were drawn from the amplification of reference gene primers. Only in-frame clones appear in the TCRdb table, and some are missing; sequencing was by immunoSEQ multiplex PCR. That table supplies the V and J calls and clone size; D and trimming were determined from the DNA. This sample has 250,000 to 350,000 clones, with 80% to 90% found just once. This sequence was found in a woman aged 45-65 years with COVID-19, enrolled during active disease. Sequences were obtained from peripheral blood. The chain joins TRBV5-4 to TRBJ2-1; 9 bases are a match to TRBD2. CDR3 amino acids: CASSLAQREVLLF. The DNA of the CDR3 is TGTGCCAGCAGCTTGGCGCAGCGGGAGGTCCTGCTCTTC.